The 9 T cell receptor beta chains below all came from one sample that was sequenced in a study of blood T cell repertoires in COVID-19. TCRdb's copy holds only in-frame clones and misses some; the assay was immunoSEQ multiplex PCR. The data contain under 500,000 clones, around 89% of them singletons. Material: peripheral blood. The receptors come from a woman under 40 with acute or convalescent COVID-19.

The chain couples TRBV29-1 to TRBJ2-1; tentatively, D is TRBD2 (5 bases). The CDR3 loop spans 10 amino acids. V was pared by 5 bases and J by 16 bases, with 15 bases between. Germline loops: CDR1 SQVTM, CDR2 ANQGSEA. This CDR3 is CSVRDRGNFF. In DNA, the CDR3 is TGCAGCGTTCGAGACCGGGGTAATTTCTTC.

The J gene is TRBJ2-3, the V gene TRBV7-6; no firm D call. Germline lookup yields CDR1 SGHVS and CDR2 FNYEAQ. The CDR3 runs to 15 residues. V lost 0 bases and J lost 4, with 11 bases in between. The CDR3 is CASSLAPSPADTQYF. The CDR3 bases are TGTGCCAGCAGCTTAGCGCCCAGTCCAGCAGATACGCAGTATTTT.

This sequence joins TRBV5-1 and TRBJ2-5; 9 bases align to TRBD2. The V segment lost 7 bases and the J segment 6 bases; nucleotides outside the gene matches: 13. The CDR3 is 15 amino acids. In germline, CDR1 is SGHRS, CDR2 YFSETQ. The CDR3 nucleotides read TGCGCCAGCTCCCTGGGAACTAGCGGGCGTCAGACCCAGTACTTC. Translating gives CASSLGTSGRQTQYF.

The chain uses TRBV5-4 and TRBJ2-1; 7 nucleotides line up with TRBD1. The V gene's germline CDR1 is SGHNT and CDR2 YYREEE (reference sequence). This CDR3 is 13 amino acids long. Trimming took 2 bases from V and 9 from J; bases not matched to a gene: 5. The DNA for the CDR3 is TGTGCCAGCAGCTTATCCCGGGACAGTGAGCAGTTCTTC. Encoded protein: CASSLSRDSEQFF.

The chain employs TRBV4-1 and TRBJ2-1; 11 bases align to TRBD2. The CDR3 is 15 amino acids. The V and J ends lost 3 bases and 9 bases, in that order; junction bases with no gene match: 7. From germline, CDR1 is MGHRA and CDR2 YSYEKL. The CDR3 region has the DNA TGCGCCAGCAGCCAGTTAGCGGGGGGGTCGAGTGAGCAGTTCTTC. It encodes CASSQLAGGSSEQFF.

This chain uses TRBV6-5 with TRBJ2-7; no reliable D call. There are 15 residues in the CDR3. The germline V gene encodes CDR1 MNHEY and CDR2 SVGAGI. V was cut by 0 bases and J by 3 bases, with 12 bases left in between. The CDR3: CASSYSAPPYYEQYF. The CDR3 DNA reads as TGTGCCAGCAGTTACTCAGCGCCGCCCTACTACGAGCAGTACTTC.

The chain joins TRBV2 to TRBJ1-6; the D gene is possibly TRBD1 (6 bases). Trimming stripped 4 bases from V and 9 bases from J, with 13 bases between. Germline CDR1 is SNHLY and CDR2 is FYNNEI. The CDR3 length is 14 residues. CDR3 nucleotide sequence: TGTGCCAGCAGTGCGACAGGAGGTAGTTCACCCCTCCACTTT. Translated, it gives CASSATGGSSPLHF.

This chain links TRBV3-1 (or the pseudogene TRBV3-2) with TRBJ2-3; TRBD2 aligns across 11 bases. The CDR3 is made up of 16 amino acids. The V segment lost 4 bases and the J segment 2 bases; nucleotides outside the gene matches: 5. Germline loops: CDR1 LGHDT, CDR2 YNNKEL (reference sequence). CDR3 residues: CASSPLAGGATDTQYF. DNA for the CDR3: TGTGCCAGCAGCCCTCTAGCGGGGGGCGCCACAGATACGCAGTATTTT.

The chain has TRBV6-1 and TRBJ1-1; maybe TRBD1 (5 bases). This CDR3 contains 14 residues. CDR1 and CDR2 from the germline V gene are MNHNS and SASEGT. Between the trimmed V and J ends, which lost 3 bases and 6 bases, there was a span of 14 bases. CDR3 nucleotide sequence: TGTGCCAGCAGTGAGATTAGGGAAGGGGCTGAAGCTTTCTTT. Encoded protein: CASSEIREGAEAFF.